This TCR beta chain is drawn from a study of blood T cell repertoires in COVID-19. Generated by immunoSEQ multiplex PCR, the TCRdb table keeps only in-frame clones and is missing some. Found here are over 350,000 clones, 70% to 90% of them singletons; the top ten hold under 2%. Germline assignment: CDR1 SNHLY and CDR2 FYNNEI. This CDR3 has 12 amino acids. V was clipped by 11 bases and J by 7 bases, with 15 bases between them. The sample taken for sequencing was PBMCs or T cells enriched from blood (not recorded which). The chain couples TRBV2 to TRBJ1-5, with D tentatively TRBD1 (6 bases). This TCR came from a woman aged 18-35 years with acute COVID-19. Here the CDR3 reads CAGGTFNQPQHF. In DNA, the CDR3 is TGTGCCGGTGGGACATTCAACCAGCCCCAGCATTTT. Supplemented by reference TRBV2 and TRBJ1-5, the full variable domain reads EPEVTQTPSHQVTQMGQEVILRCVPISNHLYFYWYRQILGQKVEFLVSFYNNEISEKSEIFDDQFSVERPDGSNFTLKIRSTKLEDSAMYFCAGGTFNQPQHFGDGTRLSIL.